Described below is a single T cell receptor beta chain sequence and its context. Produced via immunoSEQ multiplex PCR; TCRdb's table is partial and in-frame only. The sample records 8,000 to 10,000 clones, over 70% being singletons. The data derive from a study of immune evolution from preneoplasia to lung adenocarcinoma. Study information: HLA loss of heterozygosity: roughly 6.6% AIS, 15% MIA, about 35% ADC, none AAH.

Germline CDR1 PRHDT, CDR2 FYEKMQ (reference sequence). Trimming cost V 7 bases and J 5 bases; bases outside gene matches: 9. CDR3 length equals 15 residues. This clonotype was obtained from a person aged 55-79 years with lung adenocarcinoma. Sequences were obtained from FFPE lung adenocarcinoma in situ tissue. The rearrangement joins TRBV13 to TRBJ2-1; 9 bases map to TRBD2. CDR3 sequence (DNA): TGTGCCAGCAACATGCGGGGGGGACTCAACAATGAGCAGTTCTTC. Translated, it gives CASNMRGGLNNEQFF. The full variable domain, in which reference TRBV13 and TRBJ2-1 provide the parts outside the CDR3, is AAGVIQSPRHLIKEKRETATLKCYPIPRHDTVYWYQQGPGQDPQFLISFYEKMQSDKGSIPDRFSAQQFSDYHSELNMSSLELGDSALYFCASNMRGGLNNEQFFGPGTRLTVL.